This T cell receptor beta chain is from a study of patients and donors after allogeneic stem cell transplantation. The CDR3 consists of 15 residues. Germline loops: CDR1 DFQATT, CDR2 SNEGSKA (reference sequence). The V segment lost 0 bases and the J segment 5 bases; nucleotides outside the gene matches: 5. TCRdb independently ran MiXCR on the RT-PCR reads; one entry per CDR3 protein. Here the sample spans 200,000 to 250,000 distinct CDR3 sequences, 12% to 15% being singletons. Specimen: blood, either unsorted or a sorted T cell fraction (not recorded which). J is TRBJ2-2 and V is TRBV20-1, with 8 bases aligning to TRBD2. The receptor's source is a human donor who was either an allogeneic HSCT recipient or a stem cell or donor lymphocyte infusion donor (not recorded which). It is not recorded whose cells these are; they may come from a transplant donor. CDR3: CSARDWAGGTGELFF. In DNA, the CDR3 is TGCAGTGCTAGAGATTGGGCGGGAGGAACCGGGGAGCTGTTTTTT.